This T cell receptor (beta chain) was sequenced in a study of blood T cell repertoires in COVID-19. Between the trimmed V and J ends, which lost 7 bases and 6 bases, there was a span of 18 bases. Germline values: CDR1 SEHNR, CDR2 FQNEAQ (reference sequence). This CDR3 is 14 amino acids long. The assay was immunoSEQ multiplex PCR, and TCRdb's table has in-frame clones only and misses some. The table records approximately 300,000 clones, 85% of them present only once. The sequence derives from a woman in her 30s who had been exposed to COVID-19. J is TRBJ1-2 and V is TRBV7-9; D possibly corresponds to TRBD1 (6 bases). The material sequenced was PBMCs or T cells enriched from blood (not recorded which). Here the CDR3 reads CASTMTGVFHGYTF. The CDR3 region has the DNA TGTGCCAGCACCATGACAGGTGTCTTCCATGGCTACACCTTC.